The present entry profiles one T cell receptor beta chain with its context. The protocol was immunoSEQ multiplex PCR, while the TCRdb copy is restricted to in-frame clones and leaves out a portion. The sample includes fewer than 300,000 clones, approximately 85% of them seen just once. The germline CDR1 and CDR2 sequences are KGHDR and SFDVKD. This CDR3 region has 13 residues. V was cut by 4 bases and J by 7 bases, with 10 bases left in between. This sample was included in a study of blood T cell repertoires in COVID-19. The chain carries TRBV24-1 and TRBJ2-1; D gene ambiguous. This TCR was recovered from a woman aged 25 to 39 who had recovered from COVID-19. The sample consisted of PBMCs or T cells enriched from blood (not recorded which). The CDR3 DNA reads as TGTGCCACCAGTGAATCTGTCGGGAATGAGCAGTTCTTC. This codes for CATSESVGNEQFF.